A selection of T cell receptor beta chains follows, all from one sample in a study of glioma-infiltrating T cells. MiXCR was run by TCRdb on the multiplex PCR reads, yielding one entry per CDR3 protein. This table holds under 200,000 distinct CDR3 sequences, around 40% found once. The sequenced sample was glioma tissue, nonneoplastic brain tissue, or PBMCs (not recorded which). All receptors derive from a human donor with low-grade glioma or glioblastoma, undergoing nonglioma brain surgery, or in good health (not recorded which). Each CDR3 is given without its conserved first and last residue. D genes are given only for firm matches. Where a row states a size, it is once, few, many or the class of an expanded clone; other rows omit it.

size: .
D: .
V: TRBV12-3/TRBV12-4
CDR3: ASSLQIYKQY

size: many
D: .
V: TRBV3-1
CDR3: ASSQGDWGPQH

size: many
D: TRBD1
V: TRBV20-1
CDR3: SARDNRGSNYGYT

size: many
D: TRBD2
V: TRBV20-1
CDR3: SAQTPGLAGVNEQF

size: many
D: .
V: TRBV24-1
CDR3: ATSDFTDTQY

size: .
D: .
V: TRBV20-1
CDR3: SARDNGIAVLRNNEKF

size: once
D: TRBD1
V: TRBV28
CDR3: ASSHRDRFWNEKLF

size: few
D: TRBD2
V: TRBV6-4
CDR3: ASSPTSSGSYNEQF

size: few
D: TRBD1
V: TRBV5-1
CDR3: ASKGDSFYEQY

size: .
D: TRBD2
V: TRBV12-3/TRBV12-4
CDR3: ASISLTGTSITDTQY

size: .
D: TRBD1
V: TRBV28
CDR3: ASSRDSNKPQH